This T cell receptor beta chain was documented in a study of blood T cells in healthy people across ages. This clonotype has just a few counts. Primers used in a second PCR of roughly 7 to 12 cycles were a sample-barcoded 5' primer and a J-beta primer mix. TCRdb fed the 5' RACE reads into MiXCR, producing one record per CDR3 protein. The sample contains more than 1,000,000 distinct CDR3 sequences, around 25% of which appear only once. Per germline, CDR1 SGHRS and CDR2 YFSETQ. CDR3 size: 16 residues. These records were also assigned to another study, of T cells of mothers and their children.

The source material was blood. V gene TRBV5-1 combines with J gene TRBJ2-5; 14 nucleotides line up with TRBD2. Judging by the DNA end, TRBJ2-7 fits better; the J call may be wrong. The TCR sequence derives from a girl aged 2 to 10 in good health. CDR3 nucleotides: TGCGCCAGCAGCCCGGGACTAGCGGGAGTTACAGACGAGCAGTACTTC. Its protein product is CASSPGLAGVTDEQYF.